The source of this T cell receptor beta chain is a study of PD-1 blockade in classical Hodgkin lymphoma. Study summary: Patients were infused with nivolumab 3 mg/kg every 2 weeks.

J gave up 0 bases and V 7 bases, and 8 bases lay outside the gene matches. The CDR3 has 18 residues. Germline V gene sequence: CDR1 SGHDT, CDR2 YYEEEE. As regards this clone: The antigen is not known.

Produced via immunoSEQ multiplex PCR; TCRdb's table is partial and in-frame only. The sample lists tens of thousands of clones, more than 80% occurring once. Time point described: cycle 4 day 1 (C4D1), after six to seven weeks of nivolumab. All the patients suffered relapse after autologous stem cell transplantation, and brentuximab vedotin exposure differed. General study points: Baseline diversity in complete responders resembled that of newly diagnosed patients. Among the patients, those starting nivolumab under 1 year after ASCT were excluded. There was a significant rise in CD4+ TCR diversity by C4D1, with no such rise for CD8+.

This receptor was obtained from a human donor with classical Hodgkin lymphoma. The sample consisted of peripheral blood mononuclear cells (PBMCs), taken before the fourth cycle of nivolumab. This chain links TRBV5-6 with TRBJ2-1; 15 bases fit TRBD2. CDR3 sequence: CASDGTSGRSLSYNEQFF. CDR3 sequence (DNA): TGTGCCAGCGACGGGACTAGCGGGAGGTCCCTCTCCTACAATGAGCAGTTCTTC. Together with reference TRBV5-6 and TRBJ2-1, the CDR3 gives the full variable domain: DAGVTQSPTHLIKTRGQQVTLRCSPKSGHDTVSWYQQALGQGPQFIFQYYEEEERQRGNFPDRFSGHQFPNYSSELNVNALLLGDSALYLCASDGTSGRSLSYNEQFFGPGTRLTVL.